Below, 10 T cell receptor beta chains from the same sample are listed, as sequenced in a study of control samples from healthy donors and cancer patients. Method: immunoSEQ multiplex PCR; TCRdb's copy keeps in-frame clones and lacks some. The sample records 20,000 to 30,000 clones, about 82% being singletons. Sequenced: PBMCs. The receptors were sampled from an older woman with head and neck cancer.

The genes are TRBV13 and TRBJ2-2, with D unclear. The CDR3 spans 16 residues. Germline assignment: CDR1 PRHDT and CDR2 FYEKMQ (reference sequence). The V gene lost 4 bases and the J gene lost 0 bases, with 12 bases spanning the gap. The CDR3 here is CASSWGGDSNTGELFF. The CDR3 nucleotides read TGTGCCAGCAGCTGGGGTGGCGACTCGAACACCGGGGAGCTGTTTTTT.

The chain has TRBV4-3 and TRBJ2-3, with D unresolved. CDR3 length equals 13 residues. Trimming shortened V by 0 bases and J by 1 base, and 2 bases separated the two germline ends. Germline V gives CDR1 LGHNA, CDR2 YSLEER. The CDR3 loop is CASSQDRTDTQYF. CDR3 nucleotides: TGCGCCAGCAGCCAAGACCGCACAGATACGCAGTATTTT.

This clone has only a few counts. The chain uses TRBV19 and TRBJ2-7, with D unclear. Germline lookup yields CDR1 LNHDA and CDR2 SQIVND (reference sequence). The CDR3 totals 13 residues. V was cut by 6 bases and J by 3 bases, with 12 bases left in between. The chain's CDR3 is CASSSQVGYEQYF. DNA for the CDR3: TGTGCCAGTAGCTCCCAGGTTGGCTACGAGCAGTACTTC.

This clone was seen just once. The chain joins TRBV27 to TRBJ1-6, with a possible D match to TRBD1 (5 bases). The CDR3 loop spans 15 amino acids. The ends were cut back, 3 bases at V and 4 bases at J, with 10 bases in the middle. From germline, CDR1 is MNHEY and CDR2 SMNVEV (reference sequence). The CDR3 loop is CASSFTRQYNSPLHF. CDR3 bases: TGTGCCAGCAGTTTCACGAGACAGTATAATTCACCCCTCCACTTT.

The chain uses TRBV5-1 and TRBJ1-5; 11 bases fit TRBD1. This CDR3 is 14 amino acids long. Unmatched junction bases numbered 10, after V lost 10 bases and J lost 7 bases. Germline V gene data show CDR1 as SGHRS and CDR2 as YFSETQ. CDR3 sequence: CAPSADRGHQPQHF. The CDR3 DNA is TGCGCCCCCTCTGCGGACAGGGGGCACCAGCCCCAGCATTTT.

The chain recombines TRBV21-1 with TRBJ2-1; the table assigns TRBD2, which was not confirmed against the DNA. TRBV21-1 is a listed pseudogene. This CDR3 is built from 16 residues. This CDR3 reads CASSKASGGLYNEQFF. Written as DNA, the CDR3 is TGTGCCAGCAGCAAAGCTAGCGGGGGGCTCTACAATGAGCAGTTCTTC.

This clone turned up a few times. The CDR3 loop is CASSLLGQAIYEQYF. For the CDR3, the DNA is TGTGCCAGCAGCTTGCTGGGACAGGCAATCTACGAGCAGTACTTC. This chain connects TRBV7-2 to TRBJ2-7, with TRBD1 matching 8 bases. The CDR3 loop spans 15 amino acids. The J segment lost 3 bases and the V segment lost 3 bases, leaving 7 bases of the junction unmatched. Per the germline V gene, CDR1 is SGHTA and CDR2 is FQGNSA.

The rearrangement uses TRBV7-8 and TRBJ2-3, with D tentatively TRBD2 (6 bases). Trimming removed 3 bases from V and 0 bases from J, with 7 bases in between. CDR1 and CDR2 (germline): SGHVS, FQNEAQ. The CDR3 spans 14 residues. The DNA of the CDR3 is TGTGCCAGCAGCTTTGGGACTAGCACAGATACGCAGTATTTT. Its translation is CASSFGTSTDTQYF.

The chain couples TRBV18 to TRBJ2-3; D possibly corresponds to TRBD2 (5 bases). Germline assignment: CDR1 KGHSH and CDR2 LQKENI. The CDR3 runs to 15 residues. Trimming pared 4 bases from V and 1 base from J, leaving 12 bases between. CDR3 in DNA: TGTGCCAGCTCACGAACGTGGGAGCGCACAGATACGCAGTATTTT. Amino acid sequence: CASSRTWERTDTQYF.

The V and J genes are TRBV6-2 or TRBV6-3 and TRBJ2-5; TRBD2 matches at 14 bases. The V and J ends lost 5 bases and 5 bases, in that order; junction bases with no gene match: 4. CDR1 is MNHEY, CDR2 SVGEGT, per germline. The CDR3 is made up of 15 amino acids. CDR3: CASSGLAGGWETQYF. The CDR3 coding sequence is TGTGCCAGCAGTGGACTAGCGGGAGGTTGGGAGACCCAGTACTTC.